The 8 T cell receptor beta chains below come from one sample, sequenced in a study of blood T cell repertoires in COVID-19. Data came from immunoSEQ multiplex PCR; TCRdb stores just in-frame clones and leaves some out. The profile shows 150,000 to 160,000 clones, about 79% of them singletons. Sequencing was carried out using peripheral blood. Source of these receptors: a woman in her forties or fifties with acute or convalescent COVID-19.

The V gene is TRBV29-1, the J gene TRBJ2-5; D is possibly TRBD2 (6 bases). The CDR3 contains 15 residues. The V end lost 7 bases, the J end lost 2 bases, and 20 bases lay between the germline ends. Germline-derived CDR1 and CDR2 are SQVTM and ANQGSEA. The CDR3 is CSGRRGLPPQETQYF. The CDR3 DNA reads TGCAGCGGGCGGAGGGGCCTCCCCCCTCAAGAGACCCAGTACTTC.

This clone was counted once. The chain has TRBV6-2 or TRBV6-3 and TRBJ2-1; 10 nucleotides match TRBD2. This CDR3 has 15 amino acids. Unmatched junction bases numbered 10, after V lost 4 bases and J lost 10 bases. Germline lookup yields CDR1 MNHEY and CDR2 SVGEGT. CDR3 nucleotides: TGTGCCAGCAGTTTGAGGCTAGCGGGAGCCCGCGAGCAGTTCTTC. Protein product: CASSLRLAGAREQFF.

The rearrangement joins TRBV5-4 to TRBJ2-7, with D unresolved. V shed 4 bases and J shed 3 bases, with 11 bases lying between them. Germline V lookup: CDR1 SGHNT, CDR2 YYREEE (reference sequence). This CDR3 has 13 amino acids. The CDR3 coding sequence is TGTGCCAGCAGCCCGGTTGGAGTCTACGAGCAGTACTTC. It specifies CASSPVGVYEQYF.

The chain combines TRBV6-5 with TRBJ2-7; unclear D gene. This CDR3 region has 15 residues. Trimming removed 0 bases at V and 0 bases at J, with 9 bases between. The germline gives CDR1 MNHEY, CDR2 SVGAGI. The DNA of the CDR3 is TGTGCCAGCAGTTACTCGACCCGGAGCTCCTACGAGCAGTACTTC. It is translated as CASSYSTRSSYEQYF.

This clone appeared once. This chain joins TRBV3-1 (or the pseudogene TRBV3-2) and TRBJ2-3, with a tentative D call TRBD2 (6 bases). Germline V gene data show CDR1 as LGHDT and CDR2 as YNNKEL (reference sequence). The CDR3 loop spans 16 amino acids. Trimming cost V 4 bases and J 0 bases, with 14 bases left between them. This CDR3 reads CASSRNLALSTDTQYF. CDR3 sequence (DNA): TGTGCCAGCAGCCGAAACCTAGCGCTCAGCACAGATACGCAGTATTTT.

The rearrangement uses TRBV10-1 and TRBJ2-7; maybe TRBD2 (6 bases). V dropped 7 bases and J dropped 3 bases, with 16 bases sitting between them. Germline V gene lookup returns CDR1 WNHNN and CDR2 SYGVQD (reference sequence). There are 14 residues in the CDR3. For the CDR3, the DNA is TGCGCCAGCATCTCGGGACTTCTCATCTACGAGCAGTACTTC. This gives the protein CASISGLLIYEQYF.

This CDR3 is CASSEFSRGAGQPQHF. The CDR3 nucleotides read TGTGCCAGCAGTGAATTCTCACGGGGGGCGGGTCAGCCCCAGCATTTT. The rearrangement joins TRBV2 to TRBJ1-5; a possible D gene is TRBD1 (6 bases). The CDR3 consists of 16 residues. CDR1 and CDR2 from the germline V gene are SNHLY and FYNNEI. V lost 2 bases, J lost 6 bases, and 17 bases lay in between.

V and J are TRBV5-5 and TRBJ2-7; 9 positions match TRBD2. J lost 5 bases, V lost 1 base, and 4 bases had no gene match. The CDR3 has 14 amino acids. Germline loops: CDR1 SGHKS, CDR2 YYEKEE (reference sequence). The CDR3 sequence: CASSLRLAANEQYF. The CDR3 region has the DNA TGTGCCAGCAGCTTGAGACTAGCGGCGAACGAGCAGTACTTC.